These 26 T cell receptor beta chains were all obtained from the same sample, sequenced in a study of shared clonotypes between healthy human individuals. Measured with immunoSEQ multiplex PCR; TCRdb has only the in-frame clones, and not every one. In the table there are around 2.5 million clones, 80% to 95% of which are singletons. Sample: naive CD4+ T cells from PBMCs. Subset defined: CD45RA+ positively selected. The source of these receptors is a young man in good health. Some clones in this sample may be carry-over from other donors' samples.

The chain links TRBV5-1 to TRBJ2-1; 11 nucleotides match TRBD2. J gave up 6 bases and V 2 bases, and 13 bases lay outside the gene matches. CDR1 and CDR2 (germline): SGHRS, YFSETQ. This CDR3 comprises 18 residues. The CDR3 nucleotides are TGCGCCAGCAGCTTCAAGGGGGCTGCTAGCGGGAGGCTCAATGAGCAGTTCTTC. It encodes CASSFKGAASGRLNEQFF.

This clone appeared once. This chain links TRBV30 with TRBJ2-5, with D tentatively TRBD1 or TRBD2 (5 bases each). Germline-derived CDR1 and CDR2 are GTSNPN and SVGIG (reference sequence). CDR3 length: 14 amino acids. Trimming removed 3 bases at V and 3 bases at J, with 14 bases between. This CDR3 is CAWSLGGGEETQYF. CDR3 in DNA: TGTGCCTGGAGCCTTGGGGGTGGGGAAGAGACCCAGTACTTC. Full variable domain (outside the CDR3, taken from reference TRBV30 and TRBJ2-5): SQTIHQWPATLVQPVGSPLSLECTVEGTSNPNLYWYRQAAGRGLQLLFYSVGIGQISSEVPQNLSASRPQDRQFILSSKKLLLSDSGFYLCAWSLGGGEETQYFGPGTRLLVL.

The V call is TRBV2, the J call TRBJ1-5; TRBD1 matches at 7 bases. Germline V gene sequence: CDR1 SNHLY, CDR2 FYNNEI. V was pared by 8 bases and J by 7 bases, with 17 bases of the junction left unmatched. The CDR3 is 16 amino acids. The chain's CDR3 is CASDNDDRDLWQPQHF. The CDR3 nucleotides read TGTGCCAGCGACAACGATGACAGGGACCTCTGGCAGCCCCAGCATTTT. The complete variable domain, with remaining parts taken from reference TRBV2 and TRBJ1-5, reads EPEVTQTPSHQVTQMGQEVILRCVPISNHLYFYWYRQILGQKVEFLVSFYNNEISEKSEIFDDQFSVERPDGSNFTLKIRSTKLEDSAMYFCASDNDDRDLWQPQHFGDGTRLSIL.

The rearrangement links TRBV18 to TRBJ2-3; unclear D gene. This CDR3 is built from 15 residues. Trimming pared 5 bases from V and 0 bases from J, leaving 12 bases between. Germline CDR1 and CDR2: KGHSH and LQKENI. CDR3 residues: CASSYQRHSTDTQYF. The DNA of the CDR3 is TGTGCCAGCTCATATCAGCGCCATAGCACAGATACGCAGTATTTT. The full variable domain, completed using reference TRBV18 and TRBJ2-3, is NAGVMQNPRHLVRRRGQEARLRCSPMKGHSHVYWYRQLPEEGLKFMVYLQKENIIDESGMPKERFSAEFPKEGPSILRIQQVVRGDSAAYFCASSYQRHSTDTQYFGPGTRLTVL.

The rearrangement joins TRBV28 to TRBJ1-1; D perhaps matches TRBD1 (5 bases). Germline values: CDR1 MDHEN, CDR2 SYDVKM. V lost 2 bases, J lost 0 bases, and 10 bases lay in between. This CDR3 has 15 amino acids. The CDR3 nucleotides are TGTGCCAGCAGTTTACCCGGGGCGTTGAACACTGAAGCTTTCTTT. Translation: CASSLPGALNTEAFF.

CDR3 amino acids: CASSLGDIRPSADEQFF. The CDR3 bases are TGTGCCAGCAGCTTAGGGGATATACGTCCCAGTGCGGATGAGCAGTTCTTC. The chain uses TRBV11-1 and TRBJ2-1; D is undetermined. The CDR3 is 17 residues long. The V end was cut by 1 base, the J end by 8 bases, with 21 bases between. Germline CDR1 and CDR2: SGHAT and FQDESV (reference sequence).

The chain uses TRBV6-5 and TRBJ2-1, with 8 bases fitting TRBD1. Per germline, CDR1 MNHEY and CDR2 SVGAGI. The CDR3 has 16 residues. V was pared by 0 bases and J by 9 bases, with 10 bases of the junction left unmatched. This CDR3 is CASSYSSGQGGVEQFF. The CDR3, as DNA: TGTGCCAGCAGTTACTCGAGCGGACAGGGTGGTGTTGAGCAGTTCTTC.

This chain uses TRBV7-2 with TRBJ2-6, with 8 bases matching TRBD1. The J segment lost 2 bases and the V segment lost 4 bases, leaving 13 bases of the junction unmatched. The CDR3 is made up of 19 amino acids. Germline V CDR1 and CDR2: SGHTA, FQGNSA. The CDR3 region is CASSSLGQAGTPGANVLTF. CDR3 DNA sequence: TGTGCCAGCAGCTCCCTGGGACAGGCTGGGACCCCTGGGGCCAACGTCCTGACTTTC.

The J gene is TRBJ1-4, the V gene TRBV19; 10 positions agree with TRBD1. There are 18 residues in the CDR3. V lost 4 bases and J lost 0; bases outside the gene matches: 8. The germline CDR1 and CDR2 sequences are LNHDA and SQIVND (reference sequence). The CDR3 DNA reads TGTGCCAGTAGTACCAGACAGGGGGCCTTTTCAACTAATGAAAAACTGTTTTTT. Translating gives CASSTRQGAFSTNEKLFF.

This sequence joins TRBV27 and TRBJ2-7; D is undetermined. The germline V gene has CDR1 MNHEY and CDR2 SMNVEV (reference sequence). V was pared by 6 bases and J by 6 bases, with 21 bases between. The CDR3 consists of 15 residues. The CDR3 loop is CASSPVSGAFGEQYF. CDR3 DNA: TGTGCCAGCAGCCCCGTTTCCGGTGCGTTCGGCGAGCAGTACTTC.

The CDR3 protein is CASSLGGFGELFF. The CDR3 bases are TGTGCCAGCAGTTTAGGGGGGTTTGGGGAGCTGTTTTTT. The chain is built from TRBV6-5 and TRBJ2-2, with D perhaps matching TRBD1 or TRBD2 (6 bases each). CDR1 and CDR2 (germline): MNHEY, SVGAGI. The CDR3 runs to 13 residues. Trimming pared 4 bases from V and 8 bases from J, leaving 11 bases between.

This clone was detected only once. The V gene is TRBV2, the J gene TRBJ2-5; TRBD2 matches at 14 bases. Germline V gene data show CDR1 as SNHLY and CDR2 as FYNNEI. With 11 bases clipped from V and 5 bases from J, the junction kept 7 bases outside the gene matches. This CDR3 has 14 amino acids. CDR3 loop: CAGGLAGVGETQYF. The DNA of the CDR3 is TGTGCCGGGGGACTAGCGGGAGTTGGGGAGACCCAGTACTTC. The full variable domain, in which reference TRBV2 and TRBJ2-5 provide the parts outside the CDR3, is EPEVTQTPSHQVTQMGQEVILRCVPISNHLYFYWYRQILGQKVEFLVSFYNNEISEKSEIFDDQFSVERPDGSNFTLKIRSTKLEDSAMYFCAGGLAGVGETQYFGPGTRLLVL.

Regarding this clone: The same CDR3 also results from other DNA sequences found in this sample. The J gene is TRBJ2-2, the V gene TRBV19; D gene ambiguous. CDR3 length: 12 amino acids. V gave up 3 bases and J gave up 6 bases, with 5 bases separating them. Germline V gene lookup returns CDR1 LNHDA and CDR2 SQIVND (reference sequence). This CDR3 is CASSIFPGELFF. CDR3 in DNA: TGTGCCAGTAGTATCTTTCCCGGGGAGCTGTTTTTT.

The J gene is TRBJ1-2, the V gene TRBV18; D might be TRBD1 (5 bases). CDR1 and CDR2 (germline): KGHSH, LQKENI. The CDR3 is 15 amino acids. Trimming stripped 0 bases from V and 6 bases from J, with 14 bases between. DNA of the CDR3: TGTGCCAGCTCACCACCGTCTACCCAGGGTCATGGCTACACCTTC. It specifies CASSPPSTQGHGYTF. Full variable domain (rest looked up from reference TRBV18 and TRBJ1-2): NAGVMQNPRHLVRRRGQEARLRCSPMKGHSHVYWYRQLPEEGLKFMVYLQKENIIDESGMPKERFSAEFPKEGPSILRIQQVVRGDSAAYFCASSPPSTQGHGYTFGSGTRLTVV.

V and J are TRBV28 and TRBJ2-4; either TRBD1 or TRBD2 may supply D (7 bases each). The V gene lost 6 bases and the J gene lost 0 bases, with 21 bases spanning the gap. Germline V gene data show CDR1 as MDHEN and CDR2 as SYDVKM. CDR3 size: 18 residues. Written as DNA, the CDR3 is TGTGCCAGCAGCCTAACGGGGGGACAGTCTCTAGCCAAAAACATTCAGTACTTC. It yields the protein CASSLTGGQSLAKNIQYF.

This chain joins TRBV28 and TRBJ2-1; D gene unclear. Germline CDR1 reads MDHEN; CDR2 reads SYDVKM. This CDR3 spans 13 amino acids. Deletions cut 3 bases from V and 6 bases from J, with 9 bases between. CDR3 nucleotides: TGTGCCAGCAGTTTTGGGCAGATCAATGAGCAGTTCTTC. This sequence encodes CASSFGQINEQFF.

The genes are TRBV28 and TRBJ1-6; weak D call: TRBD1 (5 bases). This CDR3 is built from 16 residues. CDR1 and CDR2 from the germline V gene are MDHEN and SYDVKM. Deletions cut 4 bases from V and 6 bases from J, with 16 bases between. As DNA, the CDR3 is TGTGCCAGCAGTTCCGATGGACACTCCGGTAATTCACCCCTCCACTTT. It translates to CASSSDGHSGNSPLHF.

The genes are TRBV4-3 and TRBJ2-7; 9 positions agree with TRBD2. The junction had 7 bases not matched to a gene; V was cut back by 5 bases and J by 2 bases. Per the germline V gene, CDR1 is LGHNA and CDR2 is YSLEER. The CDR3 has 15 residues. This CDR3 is CASSTLAGDAYEQYF. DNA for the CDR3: TGCGCCAGCAGCACATTAGCGGGGGACGCCTACGAGCAGTACTTC.

CDR3 nucleotide sequence: TGTGCCAGCAGTTCCCAGGGGATCGGCTCACCCCTCCACTTT. It translates to CASSSQGIGSPLHF. The chain links TRBV7-2 to TRBJ1-6, with D possibly matching TRBD1 (6 bases). The CDR3 loop spans 14 amino acids. Trimming shortened V by 6 bases and J by 10 bases, and 16 bases separated the two germline ends. Looked up from germline, CDR1 is SGHTA and CDR2 is FQGNSA.

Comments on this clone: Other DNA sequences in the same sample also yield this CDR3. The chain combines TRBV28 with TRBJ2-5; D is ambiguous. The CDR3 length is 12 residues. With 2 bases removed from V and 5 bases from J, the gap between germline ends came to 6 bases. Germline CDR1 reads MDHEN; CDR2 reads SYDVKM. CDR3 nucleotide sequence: TGTGCCAGCAGTTTAGTCCGCGAGACCCAGTACTTC. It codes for CASSLVRETQYF.

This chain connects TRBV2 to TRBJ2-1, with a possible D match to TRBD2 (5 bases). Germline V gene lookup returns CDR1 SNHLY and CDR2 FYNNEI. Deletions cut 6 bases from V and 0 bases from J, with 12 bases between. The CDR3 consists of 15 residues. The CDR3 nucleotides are TGTGCCAGCAGCCAGGCGGGTAGCTCCTACAATGAGCAGTTCTTC. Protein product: CASSQAGSSYNEQFF.

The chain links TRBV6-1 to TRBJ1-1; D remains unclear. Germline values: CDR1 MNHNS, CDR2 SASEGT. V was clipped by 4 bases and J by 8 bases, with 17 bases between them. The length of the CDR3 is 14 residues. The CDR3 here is CASSAGIREREAFF. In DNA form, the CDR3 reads TGTGCCAGCAGTGCCGGCATCCGGGAACGAGAAGCTTTCTTT.

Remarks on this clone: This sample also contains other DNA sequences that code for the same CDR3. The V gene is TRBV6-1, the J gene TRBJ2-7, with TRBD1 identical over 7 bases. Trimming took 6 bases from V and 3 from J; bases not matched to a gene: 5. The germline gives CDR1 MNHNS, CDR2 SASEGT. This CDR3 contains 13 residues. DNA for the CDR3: TGTGCCAGCAGGGAGACAGGGAGCTACGAGCAGTACTTC. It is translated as CASRETGSYEQYF.

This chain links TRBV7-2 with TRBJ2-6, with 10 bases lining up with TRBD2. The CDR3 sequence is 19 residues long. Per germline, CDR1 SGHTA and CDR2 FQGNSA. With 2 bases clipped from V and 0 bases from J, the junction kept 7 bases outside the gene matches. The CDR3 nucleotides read TGTGCCAGCAGCTTACCAGGACTAGCGGTTCACTCTGGGGCCAACGTCCTGACTTTC. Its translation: CASSLPGLAVHSGANVLTF.

The CDR3 region has the DNA TGTGCCAGCAACCCCAACAGGGCAGGAACTGAAGCTTTCTTT. Its translation is CASNPNRAGTEAFF. The chain links TRBV6-6 to TRBJ1-1; D perhaps matches TRBD1 (6 bases). With 7 bases removed from V and 5 bases from J, the gap between germline ends came to 17 bases. There are 14 residues in the CDR3. Germline V gives CDR1 MNHNY, CDR2 SVGAGI (reference sequence).

The CDR3 DNA reads as TGCGCCAGCATGAGCCCTCGAGGGCAGGGCGAGTACTTC. This encodes CASMSPRGQGEYF. This chain connects TRBV10-2 to TRBJ2-7; either TRBD1 or TRBD2 may fit D (5 bases each). CDR1 and CDR2 from the germline V gene are WSHSY and SAAADI. CDR3 length: 13 residues. V shed 7 bases and J shed 11 bases, with 21 bases lying between them.